Each of the 5 T cell receptor beta chains below was sequenced from the same sample in a study of shared clonotypes between healthy human individuals. Clones were sequenced by immunoSEQ multiplex PCR, and TCRdb holds only the in-frame ones, with some missing. The data show around 980,000 clones, around three quarters seen once. Sample: memory CD4+ T cells from PBMCs. Subset in this sample: CD45RA-negative fraction. All receptors derive from a man aged 18 to 29 in good health. Some clones in this sample may be carry-over from other donors' samples.

The rearrangement links TRBV5-1 to TRBJ1-3; D is unresolved. The CDR3 loop spans 15 amino acids. Germline loops: CDR1 SGHRS, CDR2 YFSETQ. V lost 0 bases to trimming and J lost 0 bases, with 7 bases between them. The CDR3 here is CASSLEQLSGNTIYF. In DNA, the CDR3 is TGCGCCAGCAGCTTGGAACAGCTCTCTGGAAACACCATATATTTT. Full variable domain (rest looked up from reference TRBV5-1 and TRBJ1-3): KAGVTQTPRYLIKTRGQQVTLSCSPISGHRSVSWYQQTPGQGLQFLFEYFSETQRNKGNFPGRFSGRQFSNSRSEMNVSTLELGDSALYLCASSLEQLSGNTIYFGEGSWLTVV.

V usage is TRBV7-3 and J usage is TRBJ2-7, with 9 bases aligning to TRBD2. V was clipped by 5 bases and J by 4 bases; unmatched bases: 6. CDR3 length: 14 residues. The germline V gene encodes CDR1 SGHTA and CDR2 FQGTGA. The CDR3 nucleotides are TGTGCCAGCAGCAACTGGCGGGAGGGATACGAGCAGTACTTC. This codes for CASSNWREGYEQYF. The full variable domain, in which reference TRBV7-3 and TRBJ2-7 provide the parts outside the CDR3, is GAGVSQTPSNKVTEKGKYVELRCDPISGHTALYWYRQSLGQGPEFLIYFQGTGAADDSGLPNDRFFAVRPEGSVSTLKIQRTERGDSAVYLCASSNWREGYEQYFGPGTRLTVT.

The rearrangement links TRBV5-6 to TRBJ2-5; the D gene is possibly TRBD1 (5 bases). CDR3 length equals 15 residues. V was cut by 4 bases and J by 1 base, with 14 bases left in between. Germline V gene lookup returns CDR1 SGHDT and CDR2 YYEEEE. The CDR3 DNA reads TGTGCCAGCAGCCCCAAGACAGCAACCCAAGAGACCCAGTACTTC. It codes for CASSPKTATQETQYF.

The chain is built from TRBV5-1 and TRBJ1-5; D gene uncertain. Trimming shortened V by 4 bases and J by 8 bases, and 13 bases separated the two germline ends. This CDR3 is built from 13 residues. The V gene's germline CDR1 is SGHRS and CDR2 YFSETQ. The CDR3 bases are TGCGCCAGCAGCCCTGCGGGCGGGGAGCCCCAGCATTTT. Its protein is CASSPAGGEPQHF.

The J gene is TRBJ2-2, the V gene TRBV5-4; 9 bases line up with TRBD2. V shed 4 bases, J shed 4 bases, and the junction held 8 bases outside the gene matches. The CDR3 runs 16 residues. Per the germline V gene, CDR1 is SGHNT and CDR2 is YYREEE (reference sequence). CDR3 residues: CASSPGTSFVTGELFF. CDR3 in DNA: TGTGCCAGCAGCCCCGGGACTAGCTTCGTCACCGGGGAGCTGTTTTTT.